Detailed here is one T cell receptor (beta chain). V was clipped by 3 bases and J by 9 bases, with 12 bases between them. This CDR3 spans 13 amino acids. Germline V gives CDR1 MGHRA, CDR2 YSYEKL. Assay used: immunoSEQ multiplex PCR; TCRdb lists only in-frame clones, some missing. The sample consists of about 40,000 clones, over 75% of them appearing once. This sample was included in a study of T cell responses to AZD1222 COVID-19 vaccine. The TCR originated in an adult who received the MenACWY meningococcal vaccine as a control. The material was peripheral blood, obtained 28 days after the second dose of the MenACWY control vaccine. This chain connects TRBV4-1 to TRBJ2-1, with TRBD1 as a possible D gene (6 bases). The CDR3 DNA is TGCGCCAGCAGCCACGTCAGGGGCCGTGAGCAGTTCTTC. As protein: CASSHVRGREQFF.